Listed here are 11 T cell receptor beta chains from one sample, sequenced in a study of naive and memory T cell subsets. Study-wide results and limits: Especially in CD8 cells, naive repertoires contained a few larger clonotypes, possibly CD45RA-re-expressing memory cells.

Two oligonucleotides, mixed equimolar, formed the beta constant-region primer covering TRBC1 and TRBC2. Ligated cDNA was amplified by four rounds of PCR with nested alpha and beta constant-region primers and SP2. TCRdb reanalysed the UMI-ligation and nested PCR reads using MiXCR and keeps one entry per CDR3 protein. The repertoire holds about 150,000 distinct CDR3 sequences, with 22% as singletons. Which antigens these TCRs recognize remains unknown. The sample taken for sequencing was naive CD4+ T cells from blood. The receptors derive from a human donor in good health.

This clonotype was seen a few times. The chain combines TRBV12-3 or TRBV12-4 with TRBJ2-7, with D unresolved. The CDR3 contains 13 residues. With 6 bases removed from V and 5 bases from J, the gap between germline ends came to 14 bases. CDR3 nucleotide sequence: TGTGCCAGCAGCTTTATCGGTTTGGACGAGCAGTACTTC. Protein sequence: CASSFIGLDEQYF.

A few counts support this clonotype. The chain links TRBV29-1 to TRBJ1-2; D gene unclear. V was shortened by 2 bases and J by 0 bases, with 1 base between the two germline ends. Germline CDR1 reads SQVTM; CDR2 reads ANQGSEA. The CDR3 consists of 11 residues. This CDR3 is CSVETNYGYTF. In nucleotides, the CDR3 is TGCAGCGTTGAAACTAACTATGGCTACACCTTC.

CDR3 sequence reads: CASSLRTPNTGELFF. The CDR3 DNA follows: TGTGCCAGCAGCTTAAGGACTCCGAACACCGGGGAGCTGTTTTTT. The rearrangement uses TRBV7-9 and TRBJ2-2; a weak D match, TRBD2 (5 bases). Germline V gives CDR1 SEHNR, CDR2 FQNEAQ (reference sequence). CDR3 length: 15 residues. The V end lost 2 bases, the J end lost 0 bases, and 7 bases lay between the germline ends.

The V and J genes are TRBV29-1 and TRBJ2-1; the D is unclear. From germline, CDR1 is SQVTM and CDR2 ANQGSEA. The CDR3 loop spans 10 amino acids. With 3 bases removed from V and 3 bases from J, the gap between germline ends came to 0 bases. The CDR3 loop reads CSVDYNEQFF. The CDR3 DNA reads TGCAGCGTTGACTACAATGAGCAGTTCTTC.

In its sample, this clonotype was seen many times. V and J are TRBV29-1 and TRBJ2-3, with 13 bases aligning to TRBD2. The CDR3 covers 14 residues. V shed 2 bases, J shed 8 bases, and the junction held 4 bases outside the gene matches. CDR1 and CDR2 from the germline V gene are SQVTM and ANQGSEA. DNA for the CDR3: TGCAGCGTTGAAAGACTAGCGGGAGGAAGTACGCAGTATTTT. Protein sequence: CSVERLAGGSTQYF.

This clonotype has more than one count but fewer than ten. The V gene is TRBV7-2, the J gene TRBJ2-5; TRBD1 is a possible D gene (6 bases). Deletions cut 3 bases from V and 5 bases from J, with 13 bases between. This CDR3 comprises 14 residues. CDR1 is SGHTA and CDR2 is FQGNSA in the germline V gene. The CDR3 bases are TGTGCCAGCAGCTTCTTCAGGGGCAGGGAGACCCAGTACTTC. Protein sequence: CASSFFRGRETQYF.

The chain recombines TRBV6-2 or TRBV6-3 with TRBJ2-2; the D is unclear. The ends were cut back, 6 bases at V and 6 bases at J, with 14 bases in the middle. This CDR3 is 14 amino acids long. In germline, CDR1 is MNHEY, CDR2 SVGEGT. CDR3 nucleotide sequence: TGTGCCAGCAGGCTACAGACAATTTCCGGGGAGCTGTTTTTT. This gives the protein CASRLQTISGELFF.

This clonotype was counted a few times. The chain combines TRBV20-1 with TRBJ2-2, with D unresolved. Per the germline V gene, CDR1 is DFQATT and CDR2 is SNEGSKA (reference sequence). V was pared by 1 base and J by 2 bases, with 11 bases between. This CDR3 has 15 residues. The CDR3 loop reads CSARVSPINTGELFF. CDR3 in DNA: TGCAGTGCTAGAGTCTCCCCGATAAACACCGGGGAGCTGTTTTTT.

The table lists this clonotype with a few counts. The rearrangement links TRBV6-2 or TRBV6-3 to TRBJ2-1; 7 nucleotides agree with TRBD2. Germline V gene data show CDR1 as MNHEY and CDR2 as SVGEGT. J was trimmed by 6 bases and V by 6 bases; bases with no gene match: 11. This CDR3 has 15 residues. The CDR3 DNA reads TGTGCCAGCAGCCCTCTAGCGGTAGCCCCCAATGAGCAGTTCTTC. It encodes CASSPLAVAPNEQFF.

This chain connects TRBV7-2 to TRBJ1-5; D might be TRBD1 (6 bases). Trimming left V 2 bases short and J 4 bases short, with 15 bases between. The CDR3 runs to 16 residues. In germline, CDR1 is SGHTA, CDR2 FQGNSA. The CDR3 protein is CASSLRGQGWNQPQHF. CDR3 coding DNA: TGTGCCAGCAGCTTAAGGGGACAAGGATGGAATCAGCCCCAGCATTTT. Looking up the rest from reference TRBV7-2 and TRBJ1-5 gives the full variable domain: GAGVSQSPSNKVTEKGKDVELRCDPISGHTALYWYRQSLGQGLEFLIYFQGNSAPDKSGLPSDRFSAERTGGSVSTLTIQRTQQEDSAVYLCASSLRGQGWNQPQHFGDGTRLSIL.

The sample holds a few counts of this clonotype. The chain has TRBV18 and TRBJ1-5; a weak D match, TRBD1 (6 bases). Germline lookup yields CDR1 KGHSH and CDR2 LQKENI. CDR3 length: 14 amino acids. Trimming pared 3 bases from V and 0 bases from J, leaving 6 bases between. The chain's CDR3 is CASSPDSSNQPQHF. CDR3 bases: TGTGCCAGCTCACCGGACAGTAGCAATCAGCCCCAGCATTTT.